The 10 T cell receptor beta chains in this list originate from one sample, sequenced in a study of PD-1 blockade in classical Hodgkin lymphoma. TCRdb keeps only in-frame clones here, not all; method: immunoSEQ multiplex PCR. The sample has roughly 14,000 clones, roughly 86% seen once; the top ten hold around 0.8%. As to time point: newly diagnosed, previously untreated cHL patient sample. By magnetic negative selection, CD4+ T cells were purified from thawed PBMCs. Material for sequencing was CD4+ T cells from blood. These receptors were collected from a human donor with classical Hodgkin lymphoma.

The J gene is TRBJ2-7, the V gene TRBV11-2; no definite D call. The CDR3 contains 15 residues. Germline V gene data show CDR1 as SGHAT and CDR2 as FQNNGV. Between the trimmed V and J ends, which lost 1 base and 2 bases, there was a span of 12 bases. The CDR3 nucleotides read TGTGCCAGCAGCTTAGCCCTAGGTCCAGCCTACGAGCAGTACTTC. As protein: CASSLALGPAYEQYF. The full variable domain, completed using reference TRBV11-2 and TRBJ2-7, is EAGVAQSPRYKIIEKRQSVAFWCNPISGHATLYWYQQILGQGPKLLIQFQNNGVVDDSQLPKDRFSAERLKGVDSTLKIQPAKLEDSAVYLCASSLALGPAYEQYFGPGTRLTVT.

J is TRBJ2-7 and V is TRBV5-3; D gene uncertain. TRBV5-3 is marked as an open reading frame, function uncertain. The germline V and J ends were trimmed by 3 bases and 1 base, with 17 bases remaining between them. This CDR3 is built from 16 residues. In DNA form, the CDR3 reads TGTGCCAGAAGCTCTCTTAGTCTAGGGATGTCCTACGAGCAGTACTTC. This gives the protein CARSSLSLGMSYEQYF.

V usage is TRBV29-1 and J usage is TRBJ2-1; D could derive from TRBD1 or TRBD2 (5 bases each). The V gene's germline CDR1 is SQVTM and CDR2 ANQGSEA. The CDR3 spans 16 residues. Between the trimmed V and J ends, which lost 0 bases and 0 bases, there was a span of 12 bases. The DNA of the CDR3 is TGCAGCGTTGAAGACCCTGGGACGAGCTCCTACAATGAGCAGTTCTTC. It encodes CSVEDPGTSSYNEQFF.

This sequence joins TRBV5-4 and TRBJ2-7, with D perhaps matching TRBD1 (6 bases). This CDR3 spans 15 amino acids. The germline CDR1 and CDR2 sequences are SGHNT and YYREEE (reference sequence). Trimming pared 0 bases from V and 0 bases from J, leaving 10 bases between. The CDR3 is CASSLGSGDSYEQYF. The CDR3, as DNA: TGTGCCAGCAGCTTGGGTTCAGGGGACTCCTACGAGCAGTACTTC.

V and J are TRBV7-3 and TRBJ2-3, with 10 bases identical to TRBD2. V lost 5 bases and J lost 8; bases outside the gene matches: 10. The germline V gene encodes CDR1 SGHTA and CDR2 FQGTGA. The CDR3 loop spans 15 amino acids. CDR3 in DNA: TGTGCCAGCAGCGCTAGCGGGAGCGTCTTTGGTACGCAGTATTTT. This gives the protein CASSASGSVFGTQYF.

The genes are TRBV30 and TRBJ2-2; the D is unclear. The V end was cut by 0 bases, the J end by 6 bases, with 11 bases between. The CDR3 totals 14 residues. CDR1 and CDR2 from the germline V gene are GTSNPN and SVGIG (reference sequence). The CDR3 DNA reads TGTGCCTGGAGTGTAGGGTCAAGTCCCGGGGAGCTGTTTTTT. Protein: CAWSVGSSPGELFF.

This clone appeared a single time. The V gene is TRBV9, the J gene TRBJ2-5; TRBD1 agrees at 8 bases. Germline loops: CDR1 SGDLS, CDR2 YYNGEE. Trimming cost V 4 bases and J 4 bases; bases outside gene matches: 9. The length of the CDR3 is 15 residues. DNA of the CDR3: TGTGCCAGCAGCCCACGGACAGGGAGTGGAGAGACCCAGTACTTC. It specifies CASSPRTGSGETQYF. Variable domain in full (rest from reference TRBV9 and TRBJ2-5): DSGVTQTPKHLITATGQRVTLRCSPRSGDLSVYWYQQSLDQGLQFLIQYYNGEERAKGNILERFSAQQFPDLHSELNLSSLELGDSALYFCASSPRTGSGETQYFGPGTRLLVL.

This chain uses TRBV11-2 with TRBJ2-7; perhaps D is TRBD1 or TRBD2 (6 bases each). The V end lost 0 bases, the J end lost 2 bases, and 17 bases lay between the germline ends. This CDR3 is 17 amino acids long. Germline CDR1 reads SGHAT; CDR2 reads FQNNGV. In DNA form, the CDR3 reads TGTGCCAGCAGCTTAGAAGGGGGGTCGGTCCGCCCCTACGAGCAGTACTTC. Its protein product is CASSLEGGSVRPYEQYF.

This chain uses TRBV11-2 with TRBJ2-1; weak D call: TRBD2 (5 bases). V was pared by 4 bases and J by 3 bases, with 7 bases between. The CDR3 has 13 amino acids. Germline lookup yields CDR1 SGHAT and CDR2 FQNNGV. The CDR3 loop is CASSSGNYNEQFF. CDR3 sequence (DNA): TGTGCCAGCAGCTCCGGGAACTACAATGAGCAGTTCTTC.

This chain connects TRBV7-2 to TRBJ1-5, with D perhaps TRBD1 (5 bases). With 1 base removed from V and 3 bases from J, the gap between germline ends came to 13 bases. Germline V gene sequence: CDR1 SGHTA, CDR2 FQGNSA. The length of the CDR3 is 16 residues. CDR3: CASSLDGASINQPQHF. CDR3 coding DNA: TGTGCCAGCAGCTTAGATGGGGCTTCTATCAATCAGCCCCAGCATTTT.